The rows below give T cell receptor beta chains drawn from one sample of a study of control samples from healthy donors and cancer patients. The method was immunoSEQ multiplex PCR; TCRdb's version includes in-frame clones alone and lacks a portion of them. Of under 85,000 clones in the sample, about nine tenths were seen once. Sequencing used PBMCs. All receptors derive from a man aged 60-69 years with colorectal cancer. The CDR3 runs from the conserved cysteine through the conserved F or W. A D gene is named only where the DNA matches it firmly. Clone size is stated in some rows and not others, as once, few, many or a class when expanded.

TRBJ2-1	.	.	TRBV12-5	CASGLGDEQFF	TGTGCTAGTGGTCTGGGGGATGAGCAGTTCTTC
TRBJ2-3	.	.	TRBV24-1	CATSGVARDTGTDTQYF	TGTGCCACCAGTGGGGTAGCGAGGGACACTGGCACAGATACGCAGTATTTT
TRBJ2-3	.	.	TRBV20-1	CSASSPDTQYF	TGCAGTGCTAGTTCCCCAGATACGCAGTATTTT
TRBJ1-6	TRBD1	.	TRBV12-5	CASGLDRGSPLHF	TGTGCTAGTGGTTTAGACAGGGGCTCACCCCTCCACTTT
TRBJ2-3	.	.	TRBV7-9	CASSLSIVTQYF	TGTGCCAGCAGCTTGAGTATCGTTACGCAGTATTTT
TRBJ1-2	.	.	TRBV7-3	CASSLGPTDNYGYTF	TGTGCCAGCAGCTTAGGTCCGACGGATAACTATGGCTACACCTTC
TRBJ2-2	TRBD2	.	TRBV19	CASSGLAGNTGELFF	TGTGCCAGTAGCGGACTAGCGGGGAACACCGGGGAGCTGTTTTTT
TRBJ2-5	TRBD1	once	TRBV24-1	CATSDRQGVGETQYF	TGTGCCACCAGTGATCGACAGGGTGTAGGGGAGACCCAGTACTTC
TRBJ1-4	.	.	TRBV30	CAWSVMGIGEKLFF	TGTGCCTGGAGTGTAATGGGGATTGGTGAAAAACTGTTTTTT
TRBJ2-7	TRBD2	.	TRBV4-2	CASSLTGLAGGPYEQYF	TGTGCCAGCAGCCTCACCGGACTAGCGGGGGGGCCGTACGAGCAGTACTTC
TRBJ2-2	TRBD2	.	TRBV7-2	CASNLLAGGGYTGELFF	TGTGCCAGCAACCTACTGGCTGGCGGGGGGTACACCGGGGAGCTGTTTTTT
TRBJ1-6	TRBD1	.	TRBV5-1	CASSLGGTGGSPLHF	TGCGCCAGCAGCTTGGGAGGGACAGGTGGTTCACCCCTCCACTTT
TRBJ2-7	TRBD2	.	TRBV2	CASSLAGERYF	TGTGCCAGCAGTTTAGCGGGGGAGCGGTACTTC
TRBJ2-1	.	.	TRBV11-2	CASSPQVRGLGNEQFF	TGTGCCAGCAGCCCCCAAGTACGGGGGCTCGGGAATGAGCAGTTCTTC